A single TCR beta chain is shown here with its context. TCRdb keeps only in-frame clones here, not all; method: immunoSEQ multiplex PCR. Found here are 91,000 or so clones, 95% of them singletons; the top ten hold around 0.21%. The sample belongs to a study of technical replicates of blood from a handful of donors. Trimming stripped 5 bases from V and 9 bases from J, with 10 bases between. The CDR3 runs to 12 residues. CDR1 is SGHAT and CDR2 is FQNNGV in the germline V gene. The sequence was collected from a human donor in good health. The chain uses TRBV11-2 and TRBJ2-2; D is undetermined. Input material: T cells isolated from PBMCs. The chain's CDR3 is CASSLGNWELFF. The CDR3 DNA sequence: TGTGCCAGCAGCCTAGGAAACTGGGAGCTGTTTTTT.